The entry that follows covers one TCR beta chain sequence. This clonotype was observed at least ten times. This receptor's antigen is unknown. No qualities accompany the bases; no much larger clone lies one base away. This sample was included in a study of T cells in Graves' hyperthyroidism and ophthalmopathy (dated by TCRdb to between 2018 and 2020). General notes on the study: Peripheral blood samples were taken at initial diagnosis, before any treatment was given. The paper describes TCR Vbeta CDR3 sequencing of about 140 peripheral blood samples, made up of under 50 ophthalmopathy patients, roughly 75 hyperthyroidism patients and 17 progressor patients. An independent validation cohort of about 20 hyperthyroidism patients and about 16 patients who later progressed to ophthalmopathy tested prospective prediction of ophthalmopathy. Following sampling, methimazole starting at 30 mg daily was given to hyperthyroidism patients, and high-dose intravenous methylprednisolone was given to ophthalmopathy patients. For training and testing, the 95 to 100 patients in the discovery cohort were randomly divided in a 7:3 ratio. Thyroid tissue and blood T-cell repertoires from six Graves' hyperthyroidism patients were also compared in the study. A discovery cohort of roughly 96 patients, roughly 45 with Graves' ophthalmopathy and about 60 with stable Graves' hyperthyroidism, was used to find distinguishing TCR V-J signatures. Overall study results and their limits: Blood samples also contained most of the expanded thyroid clonotypes (frequency above 0.001), which suggests that blood repertoires may reflect thyroid immune responses. In validation, the model predicted progression to ophthalmopathy with 65% to 71% sensitivity and roughly 72% specificity, a median of 6.5 months before onset. Sample size was not statistically predetermined, and investigators were not blinded to group allocation. Ophthalmopathy was separated from stable hyperthyroidism by a 13 V-J signature model, with around 90% sensitivity and roughly 81% specificity obtained in cross-validation and 80%/75% obtained in testing.

Ophthalmopathy patients had moderately to severely active disease, with a Clinical Activity Score of 3 or more, a NOSPECS grade of 4 or more, and a disease duration of less than 3 months. The study excluded patients with uncontrolled infections, other autoimmune diseases, pregnancy or lactation. Clinical symptoms, serum thyroxine and TRAb, thyroid ultrasound, and orbital computed tomography formed the basis for the diagnoses. PBMCs were isolated from more than 9 ml of fresh peripheral blood by Ficoll-Paque density gradient centrifugation. Trizol reagent was used to extract total RNA, and RNA quality was then checked on an Agilent 2100 Bioanalyzer. Amplification of TCR beta CDR3 regions was carried out from RNA transcripts. The first round of RT-PCR for the TCR CDR3 was performed with the HTBI primer set and the Qiagen OneStep RT-PCR kit. Libraries were constructed in a second round of multiplex PCR, after which size selection and purification were carried out. The libraries were sequenced on an Illumina HiSeq2000 using paired-end 100 bp reads. The paper's processing steps were these. SOAPnuke was used to process the raw data, throwing out any read that contained adapters or uncalled bases, had a mean Phred below 15, or lacked an exact constant-primer or identifier match. COPE v1.2.5 was used to merge the high-quality paired reads, and each unique nucleotide sequence was defined as a clonotype. MiTCR v1.1 was used to align the clonotypes against IMGT TRBV, TRBD and TRBJ reference segments. Analysis was restricted to V-J combinations with a frequency above 0.0001, which covered 98% to 99.2% of repertoires. The TCS score was defined as F50 (clonal expansion) divided by E x V (chaos), with BLOSUM62-based TCRdist calculated between CDR3 peptides within each V-J. Welch's t-statistics and random forest reduced around 520 V-J features to about 12, which were used in a naive Bayes classifier (R e1071). TCRdb reprocessed the public reads (quality trimming at Q25 with fastp, clone calling with MiXCR) and kept in-frame beta chains. A single entry per CDR3 protein holds the most common genes and DNA from its merged rows. The V and J calls, along with clone size, are taken from TCRdb and not from the paper's own processing. The sample yields hundreds of thousands of distinct CDR3 sequences; less than 25% were counted once. Roughly 30% of the sample is held by the ten biggest clonotypes.

The origin of this receptor is a man in his thirties or forties with Graves' ophthalmopathy. Material: blood.

The base sequence is TGTGCCGATGGGGCGACGGTCACTGAAGCTTTCTTT. It translates as CADGATVTEAFF. The rearrangement combines TRBV2 with TRBJ1-1, with TRBD1 as a weak D call on 5 bases. From the cysteine up to the phenylalanine, the CDR3 has a length of 12 residues. The sequence is cut down to CDR3 DNA, 36 bases in frame from base 1. CDR1 and CDR2 were assigned from the germline V gene as SNHLY and FYNNEI. The V and J ends are trimmed by 11 bases and 4 bases, leaving 14 bases between them. With all but the CDR3 taken from the reference TRBV2 and TRBJ1-1 genes, the full variable domain is: EPEVTQTPSHQVTQMGQEVILRCVPISNHLYFYWYRQILGQKVEFLVSFYNNEISEKSEIFDDQFSVERPDGSNFTLKIRSTKLEDSAMYFCADGATVTEAFFGQGTRLTVV.